This T cell receptor (beta chain) derives from a study of technical replicates of blood from a handful of donors. The method was immunoSEQ multiplex PCR; TCRdb's version includes in-frame clones alone and lacks a portion of them. Of around 58,000 clones in the sample, about 87% were seen once. V was clipped by 5 bases and J by 3 bases, with 11 bases between them. Germline V gene sequence: CDR1 SNHLY, CDR2 FYNNEI. The CDR3 runs to 14 residues. Source material: PBMCs. V and J are TRBV2 and TRBJ1-5; D gene unclear. The TCR comes from a human donor in good health. Some clones in this sample may be carry-over from other donors' samples. The CDR3 nucleotides read TGTGCCAGCAGTAAATGGGCCTCCAATCAGCCCCAGCATTTT. Protein product: CASSKWASNQPQHF.